This record covers a single TCR beta chain. This clonotype occurred a few times. Which antigen it targets is not known. Per-base qualities were not stored, and no clone one base away is much larger. Systemically healthy Caucasian individuals from Russia, 35 to 50 in total and aged about 6 to 90 years, were included as donors. Around 9.7 milliliters of peripheral blood were collected from each donor into EDTA-treated Vacutainer tubes. Ficoll-Paque density-gradient centrifugation was used to isolate PBMCs, with at least 6 million per sample. Total RNA was extracted from PBMCs with Trizol reagent, with at least 6 micrograms obtained per sample. For every donor, flow cytometry on a PBMC aliquot measured the percentage of naive CD45RAhigh/CD27high T cells. CDR1 and CDR2, per the germline V gene, are LGHNA and YSLEER. Taken from cysteine to phenylalanine, the CDR3 has 13 residues. Only the CDR3 DNA is retained, 39 bases long and in frame from the first base. Relative to germline, V is 4 bases shorter and J is 3 bases shorter, with 9 bases between their ends.

This record belongs to a study of blood T cells in healthy people across ages (dated by TCRdb to the mid-2010s). As for the study more broadly: In model experiments, template switching captured about one uniquely barcoded TCR beta cDNA molecule for every two T cells. To track age-related changes in TCR beta repertoire diversity, the study relied on deep sequencing normalized with unique cDNA molecular identifiers. The donors were split into four age groups: young (average about 15 years), middle-aged (roughly 39), aged (roughly 65) and long-lived (more than 80). Donors of different ages were randomly distributed across sequencing lanes to avoid experimental bias. For two donors (one aged 18 to 29 and one aged 80 or older), the study analyzed two additional independent replicas of 1 million unique cDNA reads from the same blood draw. General study outcomes and caveats: Observed TCR beta diversity correlated strongly with the percentage of naive T cells measured by flow cytometry. Because donor CMV infection status was unknown, age-related changes in expanded clonotypes were potentially confounded. Observed TCR beta diversity per million T cells fell roughly linearly with age, and a significant reduction was already apparent by age around 40. Because profiling used bulk unsorted PBMCs, naive and antigen-experienced compartments could not be compared conclusively. Compared with the aged group, the long-lived group had more naive CD4+ T cells, fewer expanded clones and increased TCR diversity, suggesting age selection. Total diversity estimates from one million sequenced T cells were considered lower bounds and underestimates.

The library was generated by 5' RACE. Sequencer: Illumina HiSeq 2500. A second PCR of roughly 6 to 12 cycles was run with a J-beta primer mix and a sample-barcoded 5' primer. A unique molecular identifier was introduced onto each TCR beta cDNA molecule by a template-switch 5' adaptor carrying 12 random nucleotides. At least 3 million CDR3-containing paired-end reads were obtained from each sample. First-strand cDNA synthesis was performed from all RNA using the Mint cDNA synthesis kit, with priming by a TRBC-specific oligonucleotide. After uracil-DNA glycosylase treatment, a first 18-cycle PCR used universal primers M1SS and BC2_uni_R on all cDNA. In the authors' own workflow: Each sample was normalized by randomly selecting 1 million high-quality reads, each carrying a distinct molecular identifier. Instead of being binned into consensus sequences, reads with shared molecular identifiers were discarded. MiTCR, with a Q25 quality threshold and the strictest error-elimination algorithm, was used for CDR3 identification, clonotype clustering and error correction. A nonparametric unseen species model with Euler transformation was used to estimate lower-bound total TCR beta diversity. Through fastp at Q25 and MiXCR, TCRdb rebuilt clones from the public reads, retaining in-frame beta chains. Under each unique CDR3 protein, matching rows form one entry showing the most common genes and DNA. TCRdb's processing, not the authors' own work, is the source of the V and J calls. The sample data list about 800,000 distinct CDR3 sequences, and 58% of these were observed just once. Together, the top ten hold 22% of the sample.

This TCR came from a man aged 30 to 45 in good health. The sample was blood. The chain is encoded by TRBV4-3 joined to TRBJ2-5, with TRBD2 tentatively as D gene (5 bases match). The nucleotides read TGCGCCAGCAGCCTCGGGGAAAAAGAGACCCAGTACTTC. The translation is CASSLGEKETQYF.